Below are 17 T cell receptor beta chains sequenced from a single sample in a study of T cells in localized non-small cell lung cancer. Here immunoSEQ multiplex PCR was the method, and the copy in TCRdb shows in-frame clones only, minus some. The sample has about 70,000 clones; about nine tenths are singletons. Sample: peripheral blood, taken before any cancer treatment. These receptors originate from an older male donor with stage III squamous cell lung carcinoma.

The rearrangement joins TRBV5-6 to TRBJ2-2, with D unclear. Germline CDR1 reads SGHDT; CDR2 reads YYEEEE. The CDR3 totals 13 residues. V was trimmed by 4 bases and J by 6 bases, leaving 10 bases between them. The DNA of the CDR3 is TGTGCCAGCAGCCCGACTCGAGCCGGGGAGCTGTTTTTT. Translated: CASSPTRAGELFF.

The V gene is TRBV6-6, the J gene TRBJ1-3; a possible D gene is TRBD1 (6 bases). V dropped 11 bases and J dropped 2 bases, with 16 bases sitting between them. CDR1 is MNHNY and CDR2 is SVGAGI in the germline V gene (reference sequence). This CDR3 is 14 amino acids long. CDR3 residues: CAGYVAGAGNTIYF. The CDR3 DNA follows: TGTGCCGGGTACGTGGCAGGGGCTGGAAACACCATATATTTT.

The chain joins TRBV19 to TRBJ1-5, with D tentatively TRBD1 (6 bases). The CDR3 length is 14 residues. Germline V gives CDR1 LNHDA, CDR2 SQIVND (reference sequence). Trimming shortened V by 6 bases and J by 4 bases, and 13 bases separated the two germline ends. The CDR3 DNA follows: TGTGCCAGTAGGAAAACAGGGAATAATCAGCCCCAGCATTTT. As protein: CASRKTGNNQPQHF.

The CDR3 DNA reads TGTGCCACCAGCAGAGATGTCGGTTCTGGAAACACCATATATTTT. Its translation: CATSRDVGSGNTIYF. V is TRBV15 and J is TRBJ1-3; D ambiguous. Germline V gene data show CDR1 as LNHNV and CDR2 as YYDKDF (reference sequence). V gave up 0 bases and J gave up 1 base, with 7 bases separating them. This CDR3 comprises 15 residues. The full variable domain, completed using reference TRBV15 and TRBJ1-3, is DAMVIQNPRYQVTQFGKPVTLSCSQTLNHNVMYWYQQKSSQAPKLLFHYYDKDFNNEADTPDNFQSRRPNTSFCFLDIRSPGLGDTAMYLCATSRDVGSGNTIYFGEGSWLTVV.

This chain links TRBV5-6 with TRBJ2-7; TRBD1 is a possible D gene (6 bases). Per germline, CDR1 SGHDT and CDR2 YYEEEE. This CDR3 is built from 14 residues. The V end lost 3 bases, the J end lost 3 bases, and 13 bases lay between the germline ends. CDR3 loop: CASSSQGIVYEQYF. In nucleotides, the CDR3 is TGTGCCAGCAGCTCTCAGGGGATCGTCTACGAGCAGTACTTC.

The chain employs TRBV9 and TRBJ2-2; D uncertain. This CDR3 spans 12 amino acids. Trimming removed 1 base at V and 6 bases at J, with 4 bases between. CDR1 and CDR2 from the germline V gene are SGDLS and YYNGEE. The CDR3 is CASSVSAGELFF. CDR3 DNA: TGTGCCAGCAGCGTATCCGCCGGGGAGCTGTTTTTT.

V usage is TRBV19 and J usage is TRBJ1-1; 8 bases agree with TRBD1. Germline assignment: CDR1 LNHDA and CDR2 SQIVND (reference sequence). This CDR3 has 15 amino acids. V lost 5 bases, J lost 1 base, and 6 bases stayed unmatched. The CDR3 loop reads CASSSWDRPNTEAFF. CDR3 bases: TGTGCCAGTAGTTCCTGGGACAGGCCGAACACTGAAGCTTTCTTT.

The chain's CDR3 is CASSAPAGTGFEQYF. The CDR3 coding sequence is TGTGCCAGCAGCGCCCCTGCCGGGACAGGGTTCGAGCAGTACTTC. J is TRBJ2-7 and V is TRBV2; 9 bases fit TRBD1. CDR1 is SNHLY, CDR2 FYNNEI, per germline. V gave up 6 bases and J gave up 6 bases; unmatched junction bases: 12. The CDR3 spans 15 residues.

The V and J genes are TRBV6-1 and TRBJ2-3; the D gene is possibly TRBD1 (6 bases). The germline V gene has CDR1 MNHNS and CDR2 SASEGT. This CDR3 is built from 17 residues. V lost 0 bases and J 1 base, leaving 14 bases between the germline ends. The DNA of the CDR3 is TGTGCCAGCAGTGAAGCAGGGGCGGCAGGGGGCACAGATACGCAGTATTTT. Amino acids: CASSEAGAAGGTDTQYF.

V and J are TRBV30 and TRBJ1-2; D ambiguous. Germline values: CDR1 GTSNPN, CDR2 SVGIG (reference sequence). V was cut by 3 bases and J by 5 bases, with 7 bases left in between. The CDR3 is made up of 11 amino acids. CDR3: CAWSEGYGYTF. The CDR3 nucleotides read TGTGCCTGGAGCGAAGGGTATGGCTACACCTTC.

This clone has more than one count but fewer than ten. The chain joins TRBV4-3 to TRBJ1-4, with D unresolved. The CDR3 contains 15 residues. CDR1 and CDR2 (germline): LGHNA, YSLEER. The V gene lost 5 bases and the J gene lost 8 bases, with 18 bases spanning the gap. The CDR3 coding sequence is TGCGCCAGCAGCGTCGCGGGCGGGGAAGGGGAAAAACTGTTTTTT. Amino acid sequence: CASSVAGGEGEKLFF.

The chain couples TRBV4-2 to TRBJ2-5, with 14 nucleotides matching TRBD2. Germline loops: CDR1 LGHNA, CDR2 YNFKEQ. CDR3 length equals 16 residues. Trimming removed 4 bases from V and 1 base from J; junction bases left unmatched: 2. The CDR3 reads CASSPTSGGVQETQYF. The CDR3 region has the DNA TGTGCCAGCAGCCCGACTAGCGGGGGGGTCCAAGAGACCCAGTACTTC.

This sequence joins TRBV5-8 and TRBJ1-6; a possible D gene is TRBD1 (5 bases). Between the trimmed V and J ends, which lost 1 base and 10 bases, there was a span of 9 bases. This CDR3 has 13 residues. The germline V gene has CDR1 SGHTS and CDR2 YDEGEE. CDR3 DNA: TGTGCCAGCAGCTTGCGGCGGACATCACCCCTCCACTTT. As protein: CASSLRRTSPLHF.

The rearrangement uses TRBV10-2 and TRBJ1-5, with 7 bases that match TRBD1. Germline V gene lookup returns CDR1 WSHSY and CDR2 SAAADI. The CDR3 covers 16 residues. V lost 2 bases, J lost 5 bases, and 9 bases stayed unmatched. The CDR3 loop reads CASSEGAGGLDQPQHF. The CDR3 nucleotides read TGCGCCAGCAGTGAGGGAGCAGGGGGTCTTGATCAGCCCCAGCATTTT.

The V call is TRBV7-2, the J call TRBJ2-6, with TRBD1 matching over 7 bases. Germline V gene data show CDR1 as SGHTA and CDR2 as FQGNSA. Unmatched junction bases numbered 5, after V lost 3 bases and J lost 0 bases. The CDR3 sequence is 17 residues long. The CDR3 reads CASSLGQITSGANVLTF. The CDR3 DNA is TGTGCCAGCAGCTTGGGACAGATCACCTCTGGGGCCAACGTCCTGACTTTC.

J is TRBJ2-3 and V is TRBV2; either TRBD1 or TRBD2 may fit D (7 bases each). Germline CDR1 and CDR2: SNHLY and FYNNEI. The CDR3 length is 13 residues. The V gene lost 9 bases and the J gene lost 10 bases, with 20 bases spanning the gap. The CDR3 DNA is TGTGCCAGAGTCAGGGGGGGAGGGTCGGCGCAGTATTTT. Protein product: CARVRGGGSAQYF. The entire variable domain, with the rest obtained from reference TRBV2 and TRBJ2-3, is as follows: EPEVTQTPSHQVTQMGQEVILRCVPISNHLYFYWYRQILGQKVEFLVSFYNNEISEKSEIFDDQFSVERPDGSNFTLKIRSTKLEDSAMYFCARVRGGGSAQYFGPGTRLTVL.

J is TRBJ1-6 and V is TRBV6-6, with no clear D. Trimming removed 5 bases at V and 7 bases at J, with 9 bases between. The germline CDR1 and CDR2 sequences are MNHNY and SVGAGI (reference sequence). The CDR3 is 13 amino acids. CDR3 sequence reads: CASSPISNSPLHF. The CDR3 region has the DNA TGTGCCAGCAGTCCTATTTCGAATTCACCCCTCCACTTT.